A selection of T cell receptor beta chains follows, all from one sample in a study of vaccination and CD4 T cells after COVID-19. Their cognate antigens are unknown. TCRdb passed the PCR reads through MiXCR, listing each CDR3 protein once. The data hold fewer than 12,000 distinct CDR3 sequences, with about 28% observed a single time. Sequenced sample: CD4+ T cells from blood, cultured in vitro. The origin of the receptors is a human donor who had recovered from COVID-19. Both conserved end residues are part of each CDR3. Each record gives: CDR3 length, D gene, V gene, clone size, J gene, CDR3 protein, CDR3 DNA. The D gene is left open where the match is weak. Some rows mark clone size as missing; the rest say once, few, many or name a class of expanded clone.

13,.,TRBV27,.,TRBJ2-7,CASSWDGSYEQYF,TGTGCCAGCAGCTGGGACGGCTCCTACGAGCAGTACTTC
12,.,TRBV7-3,.,TRBJ2-2,CASSLAPGELFF,TGTGCCAGCAGCTTAGCCCCCGGGGAGCTGTTTTTT
13,.,TRBV6-1,medium-sized,TRBJ2-7,CASSVGTNYEQYF,TGTGCCAGCAGTGTGGGGACCAACTACGAGCAGTACTTC
15,TRBD1,TRBV6-2/TRBV6-3,few,TRBJ2-7,CASRGPGQGDYEQYF,TGTGCCAGCAGGGGGCCGGGACAGGGGGATTACGAGCAGTACTTC
12,.,TRBV7-2,few,TRBJ1-2,CASSFTGYGYTF,TGTGCCAGCAGCTTTACAGGCTATGGCTACACCTTC
14,.,TRBV18,.,TRBJ2-7,CASSPNAASYEQYF,TGTGCCAGCTCACCAAACGCCGCTAGCTACGAGCAGTACTTC
12,TRBD1,TRBV19,.,TRBJ2-3,CASSGTGNTQYF,TGTGCCAGTAGTGGGACAGGGAACACGCAGTATTTT
16,.,TRBV6-5,.,TRBJ2-1,CASISSGTPDGVGQFF,TGTGCCAGCATTTCCTCCGGGACACCGGACGGCGTTGGGCAGTTCTTC
15,.,TRBV27,.,TRBJ2-3,CASSQGMTSTDTQYF,TGTGCCAGCAGTCAGGGGATGACTAGCACAGATACGCAGTATTTT
17,TRBD1,TRBV6-1,.,TRBJ2-5,CASSRLPGQGDSETQYF,TGTGCCAGCAGCCGGTTGCCGGGACAGGGGGATTCGGAGACCCAGTACTTC
12,.,TRBV11-2,.,TRBJ2-1,CASSLGGRDQFF,TGTGCCAGCAGCTTAGGTGGGCGGGACCAGTTCTTC
14,TRBD1,TRBV2,few,TRBJ2-1,CASMRGQGSNEQFF,TGTGCCAGCATGAGGGGACAGGGGAGCAATGAGCAGTTCTTC
13,.,TRBV6-4,.,TRBJ1-1,CASRDKENTEAFF,TGTGCCAGCAGAGATAAGGAGAACACTGAAGCTTTCTTT
15,TRBD2,TRBV20-1,few,TRBJ2-1,CSARGAAGGRNEQFF,TGCAGTGCTAGAGGGGCAGCGGGAGGTCGAAATGAGCAGTTCTTC
14,.,TRBV2,.,TRBJ2-5,CASSEARNQETQYF,TGTGCCAGCAGTGAAGCGCGGAACCAAGAGACCCAGTACTTC
15,TRBD1,TRBV7-2,medium-sized,TRBJ1-6,CASSVRTGSPSPLHF,TGTGCCAGCAGCGTACGGACAGGGTCCCCTTCACCCCTCCACTTT
13,.,TRBV19,few,TRBJ2-7,CATKEAGLGEQYF,TGTGCCACCAAAGAGGCCGGGCTCGGCGAGCAGTACTTC
18,TRBD2,TRBV7-2,.,TRBJ2-5,CASSLRPSGGFGGETQYF,TGTGCCAGCAGCCTCAGGCCGAGCGGGGGGTTCGGGGGAGAGACCCAGTACTTC
14,.,TRBV24-1,few,TRBJ2-3,CATSDRDNTDTQYF,TGTGCCACCAGTGATCGGGACAACACAGATACGCAGTATTTT
14,.,TRBV2,.,TRBJ1-5,CASSDEARGQPQHF,TGTGCCAGCAGTGACGAGGCTCGGGGACAGCCCCAGCATTTT
15,.,TRBV24-1,.,TRBJ2-3,CATSEAAVNTDTQYF,TGTGCCACCAGTGAGGCAGCGGTGAACACAGATACGCAGTATTTT
14,TRBD1,TRBV28,.,TRBJ2-7,CASSLLDRGYEQYF,TGTGCCAGCAGTTTATTAGACAGGGGGTACGAGCAGTACTTC
14,.,TRBV6-5,few,TRBJ2-3,CASSYGTVTDTQYF,TGTGCCAGCAGTTACGGGACCGTAACAGATACGCAGTATTTT
15,.,TRBV30,.,TRBJ1-6,CAWSGQASWNSPLHF,TGTGCCTGGAGTGGGCAGGCGTCATGGAATTCACCCCTCCACTTT
13,.,TRBV30,few,TRBJ1-6,CAWSRQSESPLHF,TGTGCCTGGAGTAGGCAGAGTGAGTCACCCCTCCACTTT
15,.,TRBV5-6,few,TRBJ1-5,CASSRTGAGNQPQHF,TGTGCCAGCAGCCGGACGGGGGCCGGCAATCAGCCCCAGCATTTT
15,TRBD2,TRBV7-9,few,TRBJ2-3,CASSSPRGGGDTQYF,TGTGCCAGCAGCTCCCCTCGCGGGGGAGGAGATACGCAGTATTTT
13,TRBD1,TRBV6-1,few,TRBJ2-7,CATKRDSPYEQYF,TGTGCCACCAAACGGGACAGCCCTTACGAGCAGTACTTC
14,.,TRBV19,.,TRBJ1-2,CASSIAGQGYGYTF,TGTGCCAGTAGTATAGCTGGCCAGGGTTATGGCTACACCTTC
15,TRBD1,TRBV7-2,.,TRBJ1-2,CASSSSTGVGYGYTF,TGTGCCAGCAGCTCTTCTACAGGGGTGGGCTATGGCTACACCTTC
14,.,TRBV20-1,medium-sized,TRBJ1-1,CSAPPSGRNTEAFF,TGCAGTGCCCCGCCCTCGGGGAGGAACACTGAAGCTTTCTTT
14,.,TRBV6-5,few,TRBJ1-2,CASSYGTRSYGYTF,TGTGCCAGCAGTTACGGGACAAGATCTTATGGCTACACCTTC
13,.,TRBV7-2,few,TRBJ1-1,CASRVFQGTEAFF,TGTGCCAGCAGAGTCTTTCAGGGGACTGAAGCTTTCTTT
16,.,TRBV6-5,.,TRBJ2-5,CASSYSPQGTTETQYF,TGTGCCAGCAGTTACAGTCCCCAGGGCACGACGGAGACCCAGTACTTC
12,TRBD1,TRBV20-1,medium-sized,TRBJ1-2,CSARRGGGGYTF,TGCAGTGCTAGACGAGGGGGCGGTGGCTACACCTTC
13,.,TRBV6-1,.,TRBJ2-7,CASSPAGRYEQYF,TGTGCCAGCAGTCCCGCAGGTCGGTACGAGCAGTACTTC
11,.,TRBV6-2/TRBV6-3,.,TRBJ1-1,CASRKAGEAFF,TGTGCCAGCAGGAAGGCAGGTGAAGCTTTCTTT
15,TRBD1,TRBV28,few,TRBJ1-2,CASSYQGAETYGYTF,TGTGCCAGCAGTTACCAGGGGGCGGAGACCTATGGCTACACCTTC
14,TRBD1,TRBV6-1,.,TRBJ1-3,CASSPPGQENTIYF,TGTGCCAGCTCCCCCCCGGGACAGGAAAACACCATATATTTT
13,TRBD2,TRBV7-9,few,TRBJ2-7,CASSPGLAGEQYF,TGTGCCAGCAGCCCCGGACTAGCGGGTGAGCAGTACTTC
15,.,TRBV6-2/TRBV6-3,.,TRBJ2-3,CASQEHRTSTDTQYF,TGTGCCAGCCAAGAGCACCGAACTAGCACAGATACGCAGTATTTT
17,.,TRBV20-1,medium-sized,TRBJ1-2,CSARDTNRVRSSQGYTF,TGCAGTGCTAGGGATACCAACAGGGTTCGGAGTTCTCAAGGCTACACCTTC
13,.,TRBV10-1,.,TRBJ1-2,CASSESPDLTYTF,TGCGCCAGCAGTGAGTCCCCTGACCTGACCTACACCTTC
14,TRBD1,TRBV19,.,TRBJ1-6,CASNWRQGNSPLHF,TGTGCCAGTAATTGGCGACAGGGAAATTCACCCCTCCACTTT
18,.,TRBV2,once,TRBJ1-2,CASSESYTSRGLPLGYTF,TGTGCCAGCAGTGAATCGTATACTAGCAGGGGTCTTCCCCTTGGCTACACCTTC
13,.,TRBV7-2,.,TRBJ2-3,CASSSPSTLTQYF,TGTGCCAGCAGCTCTCCTTCTACCTTAACGCAGTATTTT
12,.,TRBV5-1,few,TRBJ2-3,CASSLEPDTQYF,TGCGCCAGCAGCTTGGAACCAGATACGCAGTATTTT
15,.,TRBV27,few,TRBJ1-1,CASSFQQGSGTEAFF,TGTGCCAGCAGTTTCCAACAGGGCAGCGGCACTGAAGCTTTCTTT
14,TRBD1,TRBV20-1,few,TRBJ1-5,CSAETGGYNQPQHF,TGCAGTGCCGAGACAGGGGGTTACAATCAGCCCCAGCATTTT
13,TRBD1,TRBV7-9,few,TRBJ2-1,CASVGTGAGEQFF,TGTGCCAGCGTCGGGACAGGGGCAGGTGAGCAGTTCTTC
13,TRBD1,TRBV7-6,few,TRBJ1-1,CASSGTANTEAFF,TGTGCCAGCAGCGGGACAGCCAACACTGAAGCTTTCTTT
15,TRBD2,TRBV6-4,.,TRBJ2-1,CASSDSSGGANEQFF,TGTGCCAGCAGTGACTCTAGCGGGGGGGCCAATGAGCAGTTCTTC
15,.,TRBV7-2,.,TRBJ1-5,CASSPLVGENQPQHF,TGTGCCAGCAGCCCCCTCGTAGGGGAGAATCAGCCCCAGCATTTT